This T cell receptor (beta chain) stems from a study of blood T cell repertoires in COVID-19. The V and J ends lost 2 bases and 6 bases, in that order; junction bases with no gene match: 10. CDR3 length equals 16 residues. The germline CDR1 and CDR2 sequences are SGHNT and YYREEE (reference sequence). Original data processing: Amplifying reference gene primers gave estimates of nucleated cell counts. Libraries were prepared by immunoSEQ multiplex PCR; TCRdb keeps only in-frame clonotypes and omits some of them. V, J and clone size reflect that table, while D and trimming were determined from the DNA. The sample contains a few hundred thousand clones, more than 65% of which appear only once.

This sequence originates from a woman aged 80 or over with acute or convalescent COVID-19. This chain joins TRBV5-4 and TRBJ1-2; 10 positions agree with TRBD1. Sequencing was done on a sample of peripheral blood. The CDR3 loop is CASSLPGQGSNHGYTF. CDR3 sequence (DNA): TGTGCCAGCAGCTTACCGGGACAGGGGTCGAATCATGGCTACACCTTC.